The table lists the clone carrying this T cell receptor (beta chain) with a few counts. Its target is not known. Unique molecular identifiers were present in the TCR beta cDNA libraries. TCRdb independently ran MiXCR on the PCR reads; one entry per CDR3 protein. The table shows about 540,000 distinct CDR3 sequences, with roughly 34% occurring only once. Germline V lookup: CDR1 DFQATT, CDR2 SNEGSKA (reference sequence). The CDR3 has 18 residues. After removal of 3 bases from V and 0 bases from J, the junction contained 14 bases not matched to a gene. The entry originates in a study of post-analysis software for immune sequencing data. General observations from the study: About 5 TRBV segments were significantly more frequent in patients than in controls. TRBV5-6, TRBV5-1 and TRBV20-1 were among these segments.

The sample was blood. The chain has TRBV20-1 and TRBJ2-3; 8 bases fit TRBD1. The TCR sequence derives from a girl aged 2-17 years with multiple sclerosis. CDR3 in amino acids: CSARAGQALTSSTDTQYF. The CDR3 DNA reads as TGCAGTGCTAGGGCGGGACAGGCGCTGACGTCTAGCACAGATACGCAGTATTTT.